This T cell receptor (beta chain) emerged from a study of blood T cell repertoires in COVID-19. About the research overall: Acute-phase and convalescent COVID-19 samples originated in the United States, Italy and Spain. From T cells, B-cell-depleted T cells, or PBMCs came the material, which was cDNA or gDNA.

TCRdb's copy holds only in-frame clones and misses some; the assay was immunoSEQ multiplex PCR. The data show about 130,000 clones, approximately 80% seen once. The CDR3 consists of 16 residues. V was shortened by 3 bases and J by 7 bases, with 19 bases between the two germline ends. The germline V gene encodes CDR1 LGHNA and CDR2 YSLEER. This chain uses TRBV4-3 with TRBJ2-1, with TRBD2 as a possible D gene (6 bases). The origin of this receptor is a man in his 60s who had recovered from COVID-19. What was sequenced was peripheral blood. CDR3 coding DNA: TGCGCCAGCAGCCATCTGCCATCGGGGGTGTTGAATGAGCAGTTCTTC. It translates to CASSHLPSGVLNEQFF.